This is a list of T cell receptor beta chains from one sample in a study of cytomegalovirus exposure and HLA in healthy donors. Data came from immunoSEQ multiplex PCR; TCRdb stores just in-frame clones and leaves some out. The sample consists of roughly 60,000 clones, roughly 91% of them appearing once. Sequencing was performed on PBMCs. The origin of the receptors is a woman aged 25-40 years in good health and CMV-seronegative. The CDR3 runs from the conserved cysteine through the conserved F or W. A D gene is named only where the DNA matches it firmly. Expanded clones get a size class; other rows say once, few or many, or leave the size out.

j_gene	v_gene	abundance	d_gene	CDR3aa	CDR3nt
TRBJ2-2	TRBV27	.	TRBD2	CASRLAGTGELFF	TGTGCCAGCAGGCTAGCGGGAACCGGGGAGCTGTTTTTT
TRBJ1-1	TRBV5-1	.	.	CASSLSPTVNTEAFF	TGCGCCAGCAGCCTCTCGCCGACAGTGAACACTGAAGCTTTCTTT
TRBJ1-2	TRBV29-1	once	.	CSVVTVASNYGYTF	TGCAGCGTCGTGACAGTAGCTTCTAACTATGGCTACACCTTC
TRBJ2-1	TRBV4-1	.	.	CASSQEQGGGFEQFF	TGCGCCAGCAGCCAAGAGCAGGGAGGTGGATTTGAGCAGTTCTTC
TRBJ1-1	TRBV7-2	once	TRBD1	CASSPAPYRGRMNTEAFF	TGTGCCAGCAGCCCAGCACCCTACAGGGGCCGAATGAACACTGAAGCTTTCTTT
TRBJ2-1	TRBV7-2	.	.	CASNPRVGGPDNEQFF	TGTGCCAGCAACCCTCGGGTGGGCGGGCCGGACAATGAGCAGTTCTTC
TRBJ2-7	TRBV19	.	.	CASSISTFPGEQYF	TGTGCCAGTAGTATCTCGACCTTCCCGGGGGAGCAGTACTTC
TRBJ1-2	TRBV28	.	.	CASSSGGALYGYTF	TGTGCCAGCAGTTCTGGGGGCGCTCTCTATGGCTACACCTTC
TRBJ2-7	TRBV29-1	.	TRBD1	CSVEQGEYEQYF	TGCAGCGTTGAACAGGGGGAGTACGAGCAGTACTTC
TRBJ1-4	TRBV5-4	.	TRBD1	CASSLSGQNEKLFF	TGTGCCAGCAGCTTGTCGGGACAGAATGAAAAACTGTTTTTT
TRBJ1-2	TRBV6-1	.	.	CASRKQRGYTF	TGTGCCAGCAGGAAACAGCGGGGCTACACCTTC
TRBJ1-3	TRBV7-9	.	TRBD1	CASSLQGAGNTIYF	TGTGCCAGCAGCTTACAGGGGGCTGGAAACACCATATATTTT
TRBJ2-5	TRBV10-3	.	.	CAISGGRRRKETQYF	TGTGCCATCAGTGGTGGGAGGCGCCGCAAAGAGACCCAGTACTTC
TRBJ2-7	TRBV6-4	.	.	CASSREGAVSEQYF	TGTGCCAGCAGCCGGGAGGGGGCAGTAAGCGAGCAGTACTTC
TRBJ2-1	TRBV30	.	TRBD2	CAWAGRAGDLYNEQFF	TGTGCCTGGGCCGGCCGAGCGGGAGACTTGTACAATGAGCAGTTCTTC
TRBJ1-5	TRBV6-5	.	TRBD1	CASSYSITGDQPQHF	TGTGCCAGCAGTTACTCGATAACAGGGGATCAGCCCCAGCATTTT
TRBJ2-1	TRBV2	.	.	CASSSADRVTNNEQFF	TGTGCCAGCAGTTCGGCCGACCGGGTCACCAACAATGAGCAGTTCTTC
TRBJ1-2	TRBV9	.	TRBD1	CASSGQGAEGYTF	TGTGCCAGCAGCGGACAGGGGGCAGAAGGCTACACCTTC
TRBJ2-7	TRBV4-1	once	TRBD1	CASSQGRQGALREQYF	TGCGCCAGCAGCCAAGGACGGCAGGGGGCCTTGCGAGAGCAGTACTTC
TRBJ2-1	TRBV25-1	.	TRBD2	CASSAQREGNEQFF	TGTGCCAGCAGTGCCCAGCGGGAGGGGAATGAGCAGTTCTTC
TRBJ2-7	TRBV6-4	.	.	CASSDWRSRAYEQYF	TGTGCCAGCAGTGATTGGCGGTCCCGTGCCTACGAGCAGTACTTC
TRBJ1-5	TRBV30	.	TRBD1	CAWSDGTGNQPQHF	TGTGCCTGGAGTGACGGGACAGGCAATCAGCCCCAGCATTTT
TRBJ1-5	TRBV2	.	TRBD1	CASSKGQAVNQPQHF	TGTGCCAGCAGTAAGGGACAGGCCGTAAATCAGCCCCAGCATTTT
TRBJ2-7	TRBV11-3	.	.	CASSLGPSNEQYF	TGTGCCAGCAGCTTAGGGCCCTCCAACGAGCAGTACTTC
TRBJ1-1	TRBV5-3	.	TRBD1	CARIGCRDSRNTEAFF	TGTGCCAGAATTGGGTGTCGGGACAGTCGGAACACTGAAGCTTTCTTT